This T cell receptor beta chain was documented in a study of PD-1 blockade in classical Hodgkin lymphoma. Study findings and constraints: The baseline diversity of complete responders showed similarity to that of newly diagnosed patients.

Worth noting for this clone: Its antigen is currently unknown.

TCRdb's copy holds only in-frame clones and misses some; the assay was immunoSEQ multiplex PCR. The sample has more than 45,000 clones, about 91% seen once. The CDR3 covers 18 residues. Germline CDR1 SGDLS, CDR2 YYNGEE. V shed 0 bases, J shed 4 bases, and the junction held 10 bases outside the gene matches. Every single patient, without exception, relapsed after autologous stem cell transplantation, and brentuximab vedotin exposure varied. The sequence was obtained from a human donor with classical Hodgkin lymphoma. Here the sequenced sample was peripheral blood mononuclear cells (PBMCs), taken before the second cycle of nivolumab. The chain combines TRBV9 with TRBJ2-6, with 7 bases lining up with TRBD2. For the CDR3, the DNA is TGTGCCAGCAGCGTAGTAGGAATGGGAGGGGCAGGGGCCAACGTCCTGACTTTC. It encodes CASSVVGMGGAGANVLTF.